A single count supports the clone carrying this T cell receptor beta chain. Germline V lookup: CDR1 SGHNT, CDR2 YENEEA. The V and J ends lost 5 bases and 7 bases, in that order; junction bases with no gene match: 6. There are 13 residues in the CDR3. This record comes from a study of blood T cell repertoires in COVID-19. Produced via immunoSEQ multiplex PCR; TCRdb's table is partial and in-frame only. The sample gives about 170,000 clones, 70% to 80% of which show up once; around 20% is in the top ten. This receptor was taken from a woman between 70 and 85 years old in a cohort exposed to, infected with or recovered from COVID-19 (not recorded which). V and J are TRBV11-3 and TRBJ2-7, with 9 nucleotides matching TRBD1. The sequenced sample consisted of PBMCs or T cells enriched from blood (not recorded which). The CDR3 DNA follows: TGTGCCAGCAGCCCGGGGACAGGGCGGGAGCAGTACTTC. Protein sequence: CASSPGTGREQYF.